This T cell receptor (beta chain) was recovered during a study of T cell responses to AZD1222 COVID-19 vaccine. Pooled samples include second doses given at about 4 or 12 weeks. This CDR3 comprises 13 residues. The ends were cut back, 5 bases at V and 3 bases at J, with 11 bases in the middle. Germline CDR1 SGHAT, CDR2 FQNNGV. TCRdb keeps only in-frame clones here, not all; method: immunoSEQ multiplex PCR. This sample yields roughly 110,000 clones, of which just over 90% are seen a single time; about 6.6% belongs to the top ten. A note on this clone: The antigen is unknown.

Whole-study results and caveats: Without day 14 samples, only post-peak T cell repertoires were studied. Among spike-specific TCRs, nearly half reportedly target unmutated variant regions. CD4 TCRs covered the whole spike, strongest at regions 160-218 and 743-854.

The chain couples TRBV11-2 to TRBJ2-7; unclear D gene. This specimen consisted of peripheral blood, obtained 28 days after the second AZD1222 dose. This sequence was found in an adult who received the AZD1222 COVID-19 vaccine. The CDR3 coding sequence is TGTGCCAGCAGCATGACGGAGTTCTACGAGCAGTACTTC. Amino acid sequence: CASSMTEFYEQYF.